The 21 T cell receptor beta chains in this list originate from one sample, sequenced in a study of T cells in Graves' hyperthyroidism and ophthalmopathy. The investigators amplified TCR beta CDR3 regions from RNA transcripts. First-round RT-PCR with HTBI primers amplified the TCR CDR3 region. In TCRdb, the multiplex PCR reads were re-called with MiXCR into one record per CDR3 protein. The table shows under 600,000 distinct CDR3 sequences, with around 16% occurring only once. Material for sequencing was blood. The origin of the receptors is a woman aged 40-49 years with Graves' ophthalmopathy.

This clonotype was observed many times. Here the CDR3 reads CASKGQGTAHQETQYF. The CDR3 DNA sequence: TGTGCCAGCAAGGGACAGGGGACGGCCCACCAAGAGACCCAGTACTTC. The rearrangement uses TRBV3-1 and TRBJ2-5; 10 positions agree with TRBD1. V trimming: 7 bases; J trimming: 0 bases; junction bases outside the gene matches: 8. The length of the CDR3 is 16 residues. Germline values: CDR1 LGHDT, CDR2 YNNKEL (reference sequence).

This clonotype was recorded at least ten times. The CDR3 DNA reads as TGCAGTGCTAGTCAAGGGGGCGCGAACTATGGCTACACCTTC. It yields the protein CSASQGGANYGYTF. The chain joins TRBV20-1 to TRBJ1-2; TRBD1 aligns across 7 bases. Per germline, CDR1 DFQATT and CDR2 SNEGSKA (reference sequence). V was clipped by 3 bases and J by 2 bases; unmatched bases: 6. This CDR3 comprises 14 residues.

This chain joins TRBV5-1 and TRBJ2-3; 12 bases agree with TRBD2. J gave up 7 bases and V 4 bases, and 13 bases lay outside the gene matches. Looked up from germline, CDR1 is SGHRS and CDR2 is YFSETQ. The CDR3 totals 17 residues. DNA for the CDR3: TGCGCCAGCAGCCCGGTACCTAGCGGGGGGGCGCAGAATACGCAGTATTTT. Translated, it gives CASSPVPSGGAQNTQYF. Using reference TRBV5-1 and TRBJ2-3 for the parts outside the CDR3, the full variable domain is KAGVTQTPRYLIKTRGQQVTLSCSPISGHRSVSWYQQTPGQGLQFLFEYFSETQRNKGNFPGRFSGRQFSNSRSEMNVSTLELGDSALYLCASSPVPSGGAQNTQYFGPGTRLTVL.

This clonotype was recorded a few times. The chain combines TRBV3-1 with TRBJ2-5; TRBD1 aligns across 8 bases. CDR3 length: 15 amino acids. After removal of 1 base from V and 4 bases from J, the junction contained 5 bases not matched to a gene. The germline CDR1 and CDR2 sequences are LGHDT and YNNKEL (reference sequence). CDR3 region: CASSQAQGARETQYF. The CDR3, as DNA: TGTGCCAGCAGCCAAGCCCAGGGGGCCCGAGAGACCCAGTACTTC.

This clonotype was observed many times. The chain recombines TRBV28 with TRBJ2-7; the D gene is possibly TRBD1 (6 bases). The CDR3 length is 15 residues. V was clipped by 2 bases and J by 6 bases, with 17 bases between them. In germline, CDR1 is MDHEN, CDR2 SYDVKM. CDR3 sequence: CASSLPQTGGREQYF. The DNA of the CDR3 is TGTGCCAGCAGTTTACCCCAGACAGGCGGTCGCGAGCAGTACTTC. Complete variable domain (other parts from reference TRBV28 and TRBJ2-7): DVKVTQSSRYLVKRTGEKVFLECVQDMDHENMFWYRQDPGLGLRLIYFSYDVKMKEKGDIPEGYSVSREKKERFSLILESASTNQTSMYLCASSLPQTGGREQYFGPGTRLTVT.

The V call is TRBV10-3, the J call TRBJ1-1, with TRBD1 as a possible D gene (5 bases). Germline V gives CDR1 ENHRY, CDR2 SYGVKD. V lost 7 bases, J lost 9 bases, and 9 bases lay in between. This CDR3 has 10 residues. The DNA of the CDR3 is TGTGCCATCAACAGGATTCAAGCTTTCTTT. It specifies CAINRIQAFF.

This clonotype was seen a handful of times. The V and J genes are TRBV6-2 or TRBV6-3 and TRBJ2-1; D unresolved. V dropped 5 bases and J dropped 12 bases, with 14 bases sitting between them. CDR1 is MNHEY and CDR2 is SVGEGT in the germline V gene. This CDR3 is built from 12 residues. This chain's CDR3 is CASSNPAKGQFF. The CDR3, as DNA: TGTGCCAGCAGTAATCCAGCCAAGGGGCAGTTCTTC.

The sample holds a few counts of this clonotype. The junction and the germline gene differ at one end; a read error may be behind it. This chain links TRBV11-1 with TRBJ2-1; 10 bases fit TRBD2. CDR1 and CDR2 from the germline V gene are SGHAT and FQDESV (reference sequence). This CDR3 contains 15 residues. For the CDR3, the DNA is TGTGCCAGCAGTGGTCTAGCGGGGGCCAGCAATAAGCAGTTCTTC. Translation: CASSGLAGASNKQFF.

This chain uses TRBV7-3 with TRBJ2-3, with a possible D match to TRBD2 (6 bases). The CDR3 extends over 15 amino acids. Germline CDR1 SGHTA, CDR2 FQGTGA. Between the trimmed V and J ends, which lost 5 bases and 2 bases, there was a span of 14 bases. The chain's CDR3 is CASSNTGRNTDTQYF. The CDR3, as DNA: TGTGCCAGCAGCAATACCGGGAGAAACACAGATACGCAGTATTTT.

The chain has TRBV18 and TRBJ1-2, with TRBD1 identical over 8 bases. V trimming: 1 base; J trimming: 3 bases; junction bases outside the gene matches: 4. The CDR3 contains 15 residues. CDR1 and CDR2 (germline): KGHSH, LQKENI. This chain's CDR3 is CASSPQGQADYGYTF. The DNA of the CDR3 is TGTGCCAGCTCACCACAGGGACAGGCGGACTATGGCTACACCTTC. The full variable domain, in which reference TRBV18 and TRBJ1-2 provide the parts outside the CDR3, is NAGVMQNPRHLVRRRGQEARLRCSPMKGHSHVYWYRQLPEEGLKFMVYLQKENIIDESGMPKERFSAEFPKEGPSILRIQQVVRGDSAAYFCASSPQGQADYGYTFGSGTRLTVV.

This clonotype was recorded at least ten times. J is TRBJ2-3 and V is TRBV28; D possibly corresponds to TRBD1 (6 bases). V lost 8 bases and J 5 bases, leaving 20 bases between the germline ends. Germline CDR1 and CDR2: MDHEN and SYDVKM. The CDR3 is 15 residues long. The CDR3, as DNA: TGTGCCAGCTCATCAGCAGGGGCGCTTCAAGATACGCAGTATTTT. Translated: CASSSAGALQDTQYF.

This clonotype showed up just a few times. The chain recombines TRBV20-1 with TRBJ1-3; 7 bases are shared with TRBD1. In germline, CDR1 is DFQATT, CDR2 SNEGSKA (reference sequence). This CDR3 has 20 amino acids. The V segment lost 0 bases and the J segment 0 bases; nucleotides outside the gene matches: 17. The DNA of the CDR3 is TGCAGTGCTAGAGAGGCCTCCGGGACAGCCCGTTCTCTCTCTGGAAACACCATATATTTT. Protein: CSAREASGTARSLSGNTIYF.

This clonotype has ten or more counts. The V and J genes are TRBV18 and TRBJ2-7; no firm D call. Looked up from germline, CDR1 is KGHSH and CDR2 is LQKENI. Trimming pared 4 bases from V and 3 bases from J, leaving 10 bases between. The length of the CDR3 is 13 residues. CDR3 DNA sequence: TGTGCCAGCTCACAGGCAGGCCTCTACGAGCAGTACTTC. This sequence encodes CASSQAGLYEQYF. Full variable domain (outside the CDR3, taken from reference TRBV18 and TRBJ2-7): NAGVMQNPRHLVRRRGQEARLRCSPMKGHSHVYWYRQLPEEGLKFMVYLQKENIIDESGMPKERFSAEFPKEGPSILRIQQVVRGDSAAYFCASSQAGLYEQYFGPGTRLTVT.

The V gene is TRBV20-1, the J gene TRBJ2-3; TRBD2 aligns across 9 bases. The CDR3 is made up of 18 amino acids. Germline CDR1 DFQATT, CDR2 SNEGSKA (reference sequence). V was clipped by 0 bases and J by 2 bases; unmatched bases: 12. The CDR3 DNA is TGCAGTGCTAGAGAAGACGGGACTAGCAGATCAGACACAGATACGCAGTATTTT. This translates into CSAREDGTSRSDTDTQYF.

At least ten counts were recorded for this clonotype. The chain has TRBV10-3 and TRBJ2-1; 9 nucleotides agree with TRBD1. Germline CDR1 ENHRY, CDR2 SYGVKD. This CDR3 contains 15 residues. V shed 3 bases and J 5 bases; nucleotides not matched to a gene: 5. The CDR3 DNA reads TGTGCCATCAGTGATACAGGGGGCTCTGACAATGAGCAGTTCTTC. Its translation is CAISDTGGSDNEQFF.

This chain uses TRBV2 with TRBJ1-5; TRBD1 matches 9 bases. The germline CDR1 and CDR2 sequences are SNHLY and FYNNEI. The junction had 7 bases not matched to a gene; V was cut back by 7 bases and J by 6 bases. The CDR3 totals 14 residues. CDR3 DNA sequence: TGTGCCAGCACGCTGGGACAGGGAGCTCAGCCCCAGCATTTT. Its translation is CASTLGQGAQPQHF.

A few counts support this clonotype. The CDR3 sequence: CASSLSLTAVTAKNIQYF. The DNA of the CDR3 is TGTGCCAGCAGCTTAAGTCTTACGGCAGTCACTGCCAAAAACATTCAGTACTTC. The V call is TRBV7-9, the J call TRBJ2-4; no clear D gene. CDR1 is SEHNR, CDR2 FQNEAQ, per germline (reference sequence). The CDR3 is made up of 18 amino acids. Between the trimmed V and J ends, which lost 2 bases and 1 base, there was a span of 18 bases. The full variable domain, its missing parts supplied by reference TRBV7-9 and TRBJ2-4, is DTGVSQNPRHKITKRGQNVTFRCDPISEHNRLYWYRQTLGQGPEFLTYFQNEAQLEKSRLLSDRFSAERPKGSFSTLEIQRTEQGDSAMYLCASSLSLTAVTAKNIQYFGAGTRLSVL.

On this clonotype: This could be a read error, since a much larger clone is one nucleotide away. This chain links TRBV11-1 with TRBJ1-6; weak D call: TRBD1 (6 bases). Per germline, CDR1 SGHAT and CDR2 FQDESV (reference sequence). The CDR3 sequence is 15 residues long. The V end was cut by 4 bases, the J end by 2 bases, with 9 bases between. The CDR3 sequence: CASSSGGPYNSPLHF. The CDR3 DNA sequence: TGTGCCAGCAGCTCCGGGGGCCCCTATAATTCACCCCTCCACTTT.

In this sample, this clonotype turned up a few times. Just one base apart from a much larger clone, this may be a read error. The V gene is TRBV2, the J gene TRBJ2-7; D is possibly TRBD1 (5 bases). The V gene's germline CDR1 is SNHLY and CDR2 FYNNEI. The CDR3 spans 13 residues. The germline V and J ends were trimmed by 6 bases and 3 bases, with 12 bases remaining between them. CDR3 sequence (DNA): TGTGCCAGCAGCGGAACAAGGGGCTACGAGCAGTACTTC. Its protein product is CASSGTRGYEQYF.

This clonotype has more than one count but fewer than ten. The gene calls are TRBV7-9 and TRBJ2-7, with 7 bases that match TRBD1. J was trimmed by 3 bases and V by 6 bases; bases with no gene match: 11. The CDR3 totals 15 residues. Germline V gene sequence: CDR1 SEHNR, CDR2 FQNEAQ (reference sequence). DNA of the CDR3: TGTGCCAGCAGTCCCGGGCAGGGGGTGAGCTACGAGCAGTACTTC. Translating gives CASSPGQGVSYEQYF.

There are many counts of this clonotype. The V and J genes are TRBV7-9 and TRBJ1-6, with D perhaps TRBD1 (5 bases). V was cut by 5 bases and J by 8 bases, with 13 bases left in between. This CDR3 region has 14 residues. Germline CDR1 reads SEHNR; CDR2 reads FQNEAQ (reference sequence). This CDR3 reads CASSRGGTDSPLHF. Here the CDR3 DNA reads TGTGCCAGCAGCCGGGGGGGAACCGATTCACCCCTCCACTTT.